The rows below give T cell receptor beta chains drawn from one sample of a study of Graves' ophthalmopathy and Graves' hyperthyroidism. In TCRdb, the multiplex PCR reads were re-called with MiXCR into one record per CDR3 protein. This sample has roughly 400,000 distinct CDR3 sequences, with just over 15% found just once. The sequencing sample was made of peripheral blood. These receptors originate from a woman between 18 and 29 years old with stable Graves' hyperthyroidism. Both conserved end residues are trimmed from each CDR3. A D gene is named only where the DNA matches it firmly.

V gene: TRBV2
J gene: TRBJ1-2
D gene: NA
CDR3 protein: ASSEYQQGNYGYT

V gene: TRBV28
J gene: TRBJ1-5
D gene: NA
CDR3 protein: ASSFSAGWSNQPQH

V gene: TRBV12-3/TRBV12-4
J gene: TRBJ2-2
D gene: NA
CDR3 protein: ASSFQKFGTGELF

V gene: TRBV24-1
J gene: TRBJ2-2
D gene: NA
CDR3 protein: ATSGDTGELF

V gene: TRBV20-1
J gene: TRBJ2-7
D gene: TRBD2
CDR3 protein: SASRREGSYEQY

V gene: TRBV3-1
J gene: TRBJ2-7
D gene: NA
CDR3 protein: VSSSGPGRDEQY

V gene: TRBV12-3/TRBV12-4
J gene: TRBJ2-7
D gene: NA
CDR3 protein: ASSLGGNRVYEQY

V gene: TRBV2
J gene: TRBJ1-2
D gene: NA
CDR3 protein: ASSDNSARGTGSGYT

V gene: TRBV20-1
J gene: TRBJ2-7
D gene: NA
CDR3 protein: SARSPVVGPEQY

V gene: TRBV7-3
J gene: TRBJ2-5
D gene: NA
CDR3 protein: ASSSMKGETQY

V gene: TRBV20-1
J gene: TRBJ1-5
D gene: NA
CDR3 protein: SARGTGHQPQH

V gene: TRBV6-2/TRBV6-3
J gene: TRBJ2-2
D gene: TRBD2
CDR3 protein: ASNHFSGLAGGPGELF

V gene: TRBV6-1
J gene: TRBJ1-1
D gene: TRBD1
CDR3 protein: ASSGTGGMNTEAF

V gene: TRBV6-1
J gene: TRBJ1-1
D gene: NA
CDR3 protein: ASSQGRLEAF

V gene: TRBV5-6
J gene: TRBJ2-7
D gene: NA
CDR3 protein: ASSLGVVVGGDREPLEQY

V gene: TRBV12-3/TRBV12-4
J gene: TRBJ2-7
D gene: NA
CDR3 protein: ASSLNRFLHEQY

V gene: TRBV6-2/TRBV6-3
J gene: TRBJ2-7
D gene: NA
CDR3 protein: ASSSPSTVYYEQY

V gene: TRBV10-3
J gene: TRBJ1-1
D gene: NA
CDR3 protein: AISERGSTEAF

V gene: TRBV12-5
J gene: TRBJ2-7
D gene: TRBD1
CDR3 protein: ASDLPYRGSDEQY

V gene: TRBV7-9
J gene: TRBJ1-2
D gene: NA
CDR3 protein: ASSITGANYGYT

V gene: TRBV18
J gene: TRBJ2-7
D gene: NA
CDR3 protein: ASSPGAYEQY

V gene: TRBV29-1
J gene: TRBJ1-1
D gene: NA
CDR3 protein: SVDGSYTEAF

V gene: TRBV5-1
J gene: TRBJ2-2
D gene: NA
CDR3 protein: ASSKGPPTGELF

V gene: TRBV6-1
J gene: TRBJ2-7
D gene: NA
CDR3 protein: ASRDRAGERYEQY

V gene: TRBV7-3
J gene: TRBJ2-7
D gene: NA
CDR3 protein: ASSHTPGVDVSEQY

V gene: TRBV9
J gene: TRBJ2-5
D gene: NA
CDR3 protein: ASSVSGGGETQY

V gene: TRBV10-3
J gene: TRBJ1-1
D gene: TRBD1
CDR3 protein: AINDPGTDSEAF

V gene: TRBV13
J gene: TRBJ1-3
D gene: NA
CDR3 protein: ASSTDTIY

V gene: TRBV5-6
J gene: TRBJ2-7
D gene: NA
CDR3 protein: ASPWYVSLSYEQY

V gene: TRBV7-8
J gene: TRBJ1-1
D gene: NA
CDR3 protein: ASSLRGPWNTEAF

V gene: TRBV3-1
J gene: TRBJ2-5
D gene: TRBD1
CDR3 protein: ASSQPGQGQETRY

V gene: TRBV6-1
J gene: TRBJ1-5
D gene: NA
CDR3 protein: ASSERVQPQH

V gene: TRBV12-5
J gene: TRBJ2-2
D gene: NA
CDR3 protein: ASGLDRPNIGELF

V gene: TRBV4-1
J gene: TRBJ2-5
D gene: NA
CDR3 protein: ASSPGAASYQETQY

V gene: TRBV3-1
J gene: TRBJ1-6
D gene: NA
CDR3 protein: ASSPPGGPSSYSPLH

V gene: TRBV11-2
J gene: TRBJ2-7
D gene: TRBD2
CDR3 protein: ASSGTRAGRAYEQY

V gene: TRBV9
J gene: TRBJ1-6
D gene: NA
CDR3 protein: ASSVSPTGRQAGFSSPLH

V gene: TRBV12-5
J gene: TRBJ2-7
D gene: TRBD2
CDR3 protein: ASGATSGTYEQY

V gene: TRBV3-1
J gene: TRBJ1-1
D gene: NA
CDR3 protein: ASSQVQGVAEAF

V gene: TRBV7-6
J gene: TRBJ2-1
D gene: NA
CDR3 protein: ASSPEINLDEQF

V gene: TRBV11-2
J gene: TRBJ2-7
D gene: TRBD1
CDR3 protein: ASSRLGQGSEQY